The 4 T cell receptor beta chains listed next were all sequenced from one sample in a study of shared clonotypes between healthy human individuals. Sequencing was performed with immunoSEQ multiplex PCR; in TCRdb, only in-frame clones are kept and a portion is missing. Counted here are approximately 720,000 clones, approximately 79% occurring once; the ten biggest clones make up around 2%. The sample taken for sequencing was memory CD4+ T cells sorted from blood. Subset given: CD45RA-negative fraction. These receptors all come from a woman aged 30 to 39 in good health.

The chain employs TRBV7-8 and TRBJ2-2; TRBD2 agrees at 8 bases. From germline, CDR1 is SGHVS and CDR2 FQNEAQ. The J segment lost 0 bases and the V segment lost 3 bases, leaving 3 bases of the junction unmatched. The CDR3 spans 16 residues. Here the CDR3 reads CASSFISGTNTGELFF. CDR3 coding DNA: TGTGCCAGCAGCTTCATTAGCGGGACGAACACCGGGGAGCTGTTTTTT.

This clone was seen more than once but under ten times. The genes are TRBV5-1 and TRBJ2-1; D not certain. Germline lookup yields CDR1 SGHRS and CDR2 YFSETQ. V gave up 5 bases and J gave up 6 bases, with 12 bases separating them. The CDR3 runs to 13 residues. The CDR3 protein is CASSPLLGNEQFF. Here the CDR3 DNA reads TGCGCCAGCAGTCCTCTCTTGGGCAATGAGCAGTTCTTC.

This chain joins TRBV7-9 and TRBJ1-2; D remains ambiguous. V gave up 3 bases and J gave up 8 bases, with 13 bases separating them. The CDR3 is 13 residues long. CDR1 is SEHNR and CDR2 is FQNEAQ in the germline V gene (reference sequence). CDR3 bases: TGTGCCAGCAGCTTGCAGGACGGAGGGGGCTACACCTTC. Amino acid sequence: CASSLQDGGGYTF.

This clone showed up just once. The chain combines TRBV14 with TRBJ2-3; weak D call: TRBD2 (5 bases). Germline-derived CDR1 and CDR2 are SGHDN and FVKESK. The CDR3 length is 16 residues. Trimming shortened V by 1 base and J by 4 bases, and 15 bases separated the two germline ends. The CDR3 DNA reads TGTGCCAGCAGCCAAGGGCGAGGGAGTTTGGCAGATACGCAGTATTTT. Protein product: CASSQGRGSLADTQYF.